These 11 T cell receptor beta chains were sequenced from one sample in a study of shared clonotypes between healthy human individuals. The protocol was immunoSEQ multiplex PCR, while the TCRdb copy is restricted to in-frame clones and leaves out a portion. This table holds approximately 1.4 million clones, around 98% found once. What was sequenced was naive CD4+ T cells sorted from blood. Subset here: CD45RA+ positively selected. The source is a young man in good health.

This clone was counted once. The chain combines TRBV18 with TRBJ2-1, with TRBD2 as a possible D gene (5 bases). Trimming pared 7 bases from V and 5 bases from J, leaving 15 bases between. CDR1 and CDR2 from the germline V gene are KGHSH and LQKENI. This CDR3 has 14 residues. The CDR3 DNA reads as TGTGCCAGCTTTACGGGGAGTTCGGACAATGAGCAGTTCTTC. Protein sequence: CASFTGSSDNEQFF.

The chain carries TRBV10-3 and TRBJ2-5; no firm D call. Looked up from germline, CDR1 is ENHRY and CDR2 is SYGVKD. This CDR3 has 12 residues. V lost 5 bases and J 4 bases, leaving 8 bases between the germline ends. CDR3 in amino acids: CAISFSSETQYF. The CDR3 DNA reads as TGTGCCATCAGTTTCAGCTCAGAGACCCAGTACTTC.

J is TRBJ2-1 and V is TRBV6-1; D remains unclear. V lost 6 bases and J 12 bases, leaving 15 bases between the germline ends. The CDR3 runs 12 residues. Germline CDR1 is MNHNS and CDR2 is SASEGT. CDR3 DNA: TGTGCCAGCAGACCGGGCCGTACCTGGCAGTTCTTC. This codes for CASRPGRTWQFF.

This sequence joins TRBV28 and TRBJ2-7; 12 nucleotides agree with TRBD2. The germline V gene has CDR1 MDHEN and CDR2 SYDVKM. This CDR3 has 17 amino acids. Trimming cost V 2 bases and J 6 bases; bases outside gene matches: 11. The CDR3 spells CASSLRASGRARPEQYF. DNA for the CDR3: TGTGCCAGCAGTTTAAGGGCTAGCGGGAGGGCCAGGCCCGAGCAGTACTTC.

The rearrangement joins TRBV15 to TRBJ2-1; D ambiguous. This CDR3 has 13 amino acids. Germline lookup yields CDR1 LNHNV and CDR2 YYDKDF (reference sequence). V lost 0 bases to trimming and J lost 8 bases, with 8 bases between them. The CDR3 loop reads CATSRDTTHEQFF. Written as DNA, the CDR3 is TGTGCCACCAGCAGAGATACGACCCATGAGCAGTTCTTC.

The V gene is TRBV7-6, the J gene TRBJ2-7; 7 bases align to TRBD2. The germline V gene encodes CDR1 SGHVS and CDR2 FNYEAQ. The ends lost 3 bases at V and 4 bases at J; junction bases unmatched: 3. CDR3 size: 13 residues. In DNA form, the CDR3 reads TGTGCCAGCAGCTTCGGCGGGGGTTACGAGCAGTACTTC. It codes for CASSFGGGYEQYF.

A note on this clone: One end of the junction fails to match germline, which may point to a read error. The chain carries TRBV2 and TRBJ2-7; 7 positions match TRBD1. Germline CDR1 SNHLY, CDR2 FYNNEI. The CDR3 is 16 amino acids. The CDR3 spells CASSEVGQDPLAEQYF. Here the CDR3 DNA reads TGTGCCAGCAGCGAAGTAGGACAGGACCCTCTAGCCGAGCAGTACTTC.

The chain carries TRBV18 and TRBJ2-1; D is perhaps TRBD1 (6 bases). Trimming shortened V by 2 bases and J by 1 base, and 15 bases separated the two germline ends. Germline CDR1 is KGHSH and CDR2 is LQKENI. The CDR3 extends over 17 amino acids. CDR3 sequence (DNA): TGTGCCAGCTCACCATATAGGGACATGAAATCCTACAATGAGCAGTTCTTC. Its translation: CASSPYRDMKSYNEQFF.

Here the CDR3 DNA reads TGTGCCAGCAGCTTAGCGGCGGGACACCAAGGTCAAGGCTACACCTTC. Residues: CASSLAAGHQGQGYTF. The genes are TRBV7-2 and TRBJ1-2, with D perhaps matching TRBD1 (6 bases). The CDR3 is made up of 16 amino acids. V was trimmed by 0 bases and J by 8 bases, leaving 19 bases between them. Germline assignment: CDR1 SGHTA and CDR2 FQGNSA.

This clone turned up a few times. This chain connects TRBV6-1 to TRBJ2-1, with 10 nucleotides matching TRBD2. Per germline, CDR1 MNHNS and CDR2 SASEGT. The V segment lost 2 bases and the J segment 9 bases; nucleotides outside the gene matches: 4. This CDR3 is built from 14 residues. The CDR3 spells CASSELAGVGEQFF. The CDR3 nucleotides read TGTGCCAGCAGTGAACTAGCGGGAGTGGGTGAGCAGTTCTTC.

The J gene is TRBJ1-1, the V gene TRBV5-1, with TRBD1 identical over 7 bases. The V gene's germline CDR1 is SGHRS and CDR2 YFSETQ. Trimming cost V 4 bases and J 0 bases; bases outside gene matches: 3. The CDR3 covers 14 residues. The CDR3 loop reads CASSQGQMNTEAFF. CDR3 nucleotide sequence: TGCGCCAGCAGCCAGGGACAGATGAACACTGAAGCTTTCTTT.